The clone carrying this TCR beta chain has just one count. Its cognate antigen is unknown. This sample was taken from a study of vaccination effects on CD4 cells after COVID-19. Study findings and constraints: Infection- and vaccine-induced clones contracted markedly late after vaccination. Researchers reported few convalescent patients and no early post-infection timepoints in the study. Convalescents' post-vaccination spike-reactive clones were chiefly new, vaccine-induced ones.

This CDR3 is 15 amino acids long. Under the ViraFEST assay, PBMC were stimulated with viral peptide pools so that antigen-specific CD4+ T cells expanded. Sequencing was performed afterwards. CD4+ T cell isolation took place after 10 days of culture. Convalescent patients had PCR-confirmed SARS-CoV-2 infection between March and December 2020. It was two doses of either the BNT162b2 or mRNA-1273 vaccine that participants received. IL-2 at around 9.8 IU/ml and peptides at 9.5 to 10 ug/ml were added to cultured PBMC, approximately 2 million per well. The protocol was immunoSEQ multiplex PCR, while the TCRdb copy is restricted to in-frame clones and leaves out a portion. This table holds about 14,000 clones, 73% found once.

The sequences come from CD4+ T cells from PBMCs cultured with HCoV-NL63 spike peptides, collected after COVID-19 vaccination. The chain employs TRBV21-1 and TRBJ2-4; the table gives TRBD2 as D, unverified against the DNA. TRBV21-1 represents a pseudogene. The receptor was derived from a human donor who had a prior SARS-CoV-2 infection. In DNA, the CDR3 is TGTGCCAGCAGCTCAAACAGAGGGATGCGGGACATTCAGTACTTC. Translated: CASSSNRGMRDIQYF.